What follows are 30 T cell receptor beta chains derived from one specimen sequenced in a study of Graves' ophthalmopathy and Graves' hyperthyroidism. Amplified material comprised TCR beta CDR3 regions derived from RNA transcripts. HTBI primers served in a first-round RT-PCR, which a second-round multiplex PCR followed. TCRdb called the multiplex PCR reads again in MiXCR, with one record for every CDR3 protein. There are fewer than 600,000 distinct CDR3 sequences in the sample; about an eighth occur only once, and approximately 9.8% lies in the top ten. Sequenced sample: blood. The receptors were sampled from a woman aged 25-40 years with Graves' ophthalmopathy.

This clonotype has at least ten counts. This chain joins TRBV12-3 or TRBV12-4 and TRBJ1-1; weak D call: TRBD1 (5 bases). CDR3 length: 13 amino acids. Between the trimmed V and J ends, which lost 6 bases and 2 bases, there was a span of 10 bases. This chain's CDR3 is CASSPDTNTEAFF. CDR3 nucleotides: TGTGCCAGCAGCCCGGACACCAACACTGAAGCTTTCTTT.

This clonotype was seen more than once but under ten times. The chain carries TRBV30 and TRBJ1-2, with D perhaps matching TRBD1 (5 bases). CDR1 is GTSNPN, CDR2 SVGIG, per germline (reference sequence). Trimming cost V 7 bases and J 3 bases, with 27 bases left between them. This CDR3 has 17 amino acids. CDR3 residues: CALILGDRTKVYYGYTF. For the CDR3, the DNA is TGTGCCTTGATACTGGGGGACCGGACAAAGGTTTACTATGGCTACACCTTC.

This clonotype was seen at least ten times. The chain joins TRBV6-5 to TRBJ2-5; D tentatively fits TRBD1 or TRBD2 (5 bases each). The V end lost 5 bases, the J end lost 5 bases, and 21 bases lay between the germline ends. The CDR3 is 16 amino acids. The germline V gene has CDR1 MNHEY and CDR2 SVGAGI. This CDR3 reads CASSPPVGTFSETQYF. DNA of the CDR3: TGTGCCAGCAGTCCTCCCGTAGGGACCTTCTCCGAGACCCAGTACTTC.

This clonotype appeared many times. The chain links TRBV12-3 or TRBV12-4 to TRBJ2-3, with TRBD1 as a possible D gene (6 bases). The CDR3 runs 16 residues. V gave up 6 bases and J gave up 2 bases, with 18 bases separating them. Here the CDR3 DNA reads TGTGCCAGCAGCATAAGACAGGCCCTTTACACAGATACGCAGTATTTT. It is translated as CASSIRQALYTDTQYF.

J is TRBJ2-5 and V is TRBV30; D call uncertain. Germline V lookup: CDR1 GTSNPN, CDR2 SVGIG (reference sequence). Trimming took 2 bases from V and 5 from J, leaving 9 bases between them. This CDR3 is built from 12 residues. CDR3 coding DNA: TGTGCCTGGAGTCGACGGCGGGAGACCCAGTACTTC. Protein: CAWSRRRETQYF.

This clonotype was recorded at least ten times. The chain has TRBV6-5 and TRBJ2-5; no definite D call. This CDR3 has 13 amino acids. Trimming cost V 8 bases and J 0 bases, with 10 bases left between them. CDR1 MNHEY and CDR2 SVGAGI come from the germline V gene. CDR3 amino acids: CASGIHDQETQYF. The CDR3 DNA reads as TGTGCCAGCGGCATCCACGACCAAGAGACCCAGTACTTC.

This clonotype was seen a handful of times. The genes are TRBV18 and TRBJ1-1; no firm D call. Trimming cost V 3 bases and J 6 bases, with 11 bases left between them. The germline V gene encodes CDR1 KGHSH and CDR2 LQKENI. CDR3 size: 13 residues. DNA for the CDR3: TGTGCCAGCTCACCGCCCGGTCAGGCTGAAGCTTTCTTT. Amino acids: CASSPPGQAEAFF. The entire variable domain, with the rest obtained from reference TRBV18 and TRBJ1-1, is as follows: NAGVMQNPRHLVRRRGQEARLRCSPMKGHSHVYWYRQLPEEGLKFMVYLQKENIIDESGMPKERFSAEFPKEGPSILRIQQVVRGDSAAYFCASSPPGQAEAFFGQGTRLTVV.

V usage is TRBV11-2 and J usage is TRBJ2-4; 8 bases map to TRBD2. The V and J ends lost 6 bases and 1 base, in that order; junction bases with no gene match: 11. This CDR3 comprises 17 residues. Germline lookup yields CDR1 SGHAT and CDR2 FQNNGV. This CDR3 reads CASRHLGAGGAKNIQYF. The CDR3 nucleotides are TGTGCCAGCAGGCACCTGGGGGCGGGGGGCGCCAAAAACATTCAGTACTTC. Based on the CDR3 plus reference TRBV11-2 and TRBJ2-4, the full variable domain is EAGVAQSPRYKIIEKRQSVAFWCNPISGHATLYWYQQILGQGPKLLIQFQNNGVVDDSQLPKDRFSAERLKGVDSTLKIQPAKLEDSAVYLCASRHLGAGGAKNIQYFGAGTRLSVL.

This clonotype was found a few times. The chain has TRBV28 and TRBJ1-2, with 8 nucleotides matching TRBD1. CDR1 and CDR2 (germline): MDHEN, SYDVKM. The V gene end was trimmed by 1 base and the J gene end by 6 bases; junction bases not matched to a gene: 4. This CDR3 spans 14 amino acids. Written as DNA, the CDR3 is TGTGCCAGCAGTTTATCAGGGGGCGCCAATGGCTACACCTTC. Translated: CASSLSGGANGYTF.

This clonotype was detected ten times or more. The gene calls are TRBV11-2 and TRBJ1-1, with D maybe TRBD1 (5 bases). Per germline, CDR1 SGHAT and CDR2 FQNNGV. Deletions cut 4 bases from V and 4 bases from J, with 10 bases between. CDR3 size: 13 residues. CDR3 DNA: TGTGCCAGCAGCTCAGCAGGGAGCACTGAAGCTTTCTTT. It yields the protein CASSSAGSTEAFF.

The V call is TRBV11-1, the J call TRBJ1-2, with TRBD1 matching over 7 bases. Germline V gives CDR1 SGHAT, CDR2 FQDESV (reference sequence). Unmatched junction bases numbered 24, after V lost 9 bases and J lost 8 bases. The CDR3 length is 17 residues. CDR3 sequence (DNA): TGTGCCAGTAGCCCCGGCGGTGATTACAGGGGCAGGTACGGCTACACCTTC. Amino acid sequence: CASSPGGDYRGRYGYTF.

The table lists this clonotype with many counts. The V gene is TRBV11-2, the J gene TRBJ2-2; D is uncertain. Germline V gives CDR1 SGHAT, CDR2 FQNNGV. Trimming took 1 base from V and 3 from J, leaving 3 bases between them. The CDR3 sequence is 13 residues long. Here the CDR3 DNA reads TGTGCCAGCAGCTTAGCCTACACCGGGGAGCTGTTTTTT. Amino acids: CASSLAYTGELFF. Full variable domain (missing parts from reference TRBV11-2 and TRBJ2-2): EAGVAQSPRYKIIEKRQSVAFWCNPISGHATLYWYQQILGQGPKLLIQFQNNGVVDDSQLPKDRFSAERLKGVDSTLKIQPAKLEDSAVYLCASSLAYTGELFFGEGSRLTVL.

This clonotype was seen at least ten times. J is TRBJ1-1 and V is TRBV12-3 or TRBV12-4; D ambiguous. CDR3 length: 11 residues. V lost 2 bases, J lost 10 bases, and 8 bases lay in between. CDR3 region: CASSLSLTAFF. The CDR3 bases are TGTGCCAGCAGTTTAAGTTTGACAGCTTTCTTT.

This clonotype has a count of ten or more. The rearrangement joins TRBV7-3 to TRBJ2-7; D gene unclear. V was clipped by 4 bases and J by 3 bases, with 10 bases between them. CDR3 length: 13 residues. Germline-derived CDR1 and CDR2 are SGHTA and FQGTGA. The CDR3 protein is CASSSTDGYEQYF. The CDR3 DNA sequence: TGTGCCAGCAGCTCGACGGACGGCTACGAGCAGTACTTC. The entire variable domain, with the rest obtained from reference TRBV7-3 and TRBJ2-7, is as follows: GAGVSQTPSNKVTEKGKYVELRCDPISGHTALYWYRQSLGQGPEFLIYFQGTGAADDSGLPNDRFFAVRPEGSVSTLKIQRTERGDSAVYLCASSSTDGYEQYFGPGTRLTVT.

The chain has TRBV2 and TRBJ2-7, with D hard to call. Germline loops: CDR1 SNHLY, CDR2 FYNNEI. The CDR3 contains 14 residues. The V end lost 8 bases, the J end lost 6 bases, and 20 bases lay between the germline ends. The CDR3 spells CASQASQYGSEQYF. The CDR3 DNA is TGTGCCAGCCAAGCCAGCCAGTATGGTAGCGAGCAGTACTTC.

This clonotype came up many times. V gene TRBV2 combines with J gene TRBJ1-3, with 8 nucleotides matching TRBD1. Germline V gives CDR1 SNHLY, CDR2 FYNNEI. Trimming took 6 bases from V and 0 from J; bases not matched to a gene: 4. This CDR3 region has 15 residues. The CDR3 loop reads CASRAGTGSGNTIYF. CDR3 nucleotides: TGTGCCAGCAGAGCCGGGACAGGCTCTGGAAACACCATATATTTT.

This clonotype came up many times. The chain links TRBV12-3 or TRBV12-4 to TRBJ1-3; D is unresolved. Trimming took 6 bases from V and 4 from J, leaving 4 bases between them. This CDR3 comprises 11 residues. CDR3 sequence reads: CASSLGNTIYF. CDR3 DNA: TGTGCCAGCAGCCTCGGAAACACCATATATTTT.

This clonotype was counted many times. The rearrangement joins TRBV6-2 or TRBV6-3 to TRBJ1-1; D call uncertain. Trimming stripped 2 bases from V and 6 bases from J, with 4 bases between. This CDR3 has 11 amino acids. Germline lookup yields CDR1 MNHEY and CDR2 SVGEGT. The CDR3 is CASSYEAEAFF. DNA of the CDR3: TGTGCCAGCAGTTACGAGGCTGAAGCTTTCTTT.

This clonotype was counted ten times or more. The rearrangement joins TRBV2 to TRBJ2-2; 10 nucleotides agree with TRBD2. V trimming: 10 bases; J trimming: 3 bases; junction bases outside the gene matches: 14. From germline, CDR1 is SNHLY and CDR2 FYNNEI. This CDR3 contains 17 residues. The CDR3 DNA reads as TGTGCCACCTCCTGGGGCCTAGCGGGAGAGTACACCGGGGAGCTGTTTTTT. Protein product: CATSWGLAGEYTGELFF.

In this sample, this clonotype turned up many times. The chain combines TRBV7-8 with TRBJ2-5; TRBD1 or TRBD2 may be the D gene (5 bases each). V lost 7 bases to trimming and J lost 5 bases, with 11 bases between them. Germline V lookup: CDR1 SGHVS, CDR2 FQNEAQ. The CDR3 is made up of 12 amino acids. The CDR3 coding sequence is TGTGCCAGCATGGGACGCAGGGAGACCCAGTACTTC. It translates to CASMGRRETQYF.

The genes are TRBV6-1 and TRBJ2-7; 9 positions agree with TRBD1. CDR1 and CDR2 (germline): MNHNS, SASEGT. The CDR3 contains 15 residues. V lost 6 bases, J lost 4 bases, and 10 bases stayed unmatched. The CDR3 sequence is CASSLSTGGEYEQYF. DNA for the CDR3: TGTGCCAGCAGCCTATCGACAGGGGGAGAATACGAGCAGTACTTC.

This clonotype was picked up many times. The chain uses TRBV30 and TRBJ1-6, with 7 bases identical to TRBD1. The junction had 4 bases not matched to a gene; V was cut back by 8 bases and J by 3 bases. CDR1 is GTSNPN, CDR2 SVGIG, per germline (reference sequence). The CDR3 has 13 amino acids. CDR3 nucleotide sequence: TGTGCCGTGGACAGGATCTATAATTCACCCCTCCACTTT. Translated, it gives CAVDRIYNSPLHF.

With respect to this clonotype: A read error is possible here, since a much larger clone lies one base away. The rearrangement joins TRBV11-1 to TRBJ2-7; TRBD2 matches at 12 bases. This CDR3 comprises 16 residues. J lost 6 bases, V lost 6 bases, and 12 bases had no gene match. Germline CDR1 reads SGHAT; CDR2 reads FQDESV (reference sequence). The DNA of the CDR3 is TGTGCCAGCAGTCGACTAGCGGGAGAGGGTAGCTGCGAGCAGTACTTC. Protein: CASSRLAGEGSCEQYF.

This clonotype has ten or more counts. This chain links TRBV7-8 with TRBJ1-5, with TRBD1 as a possible D gene (5 bases). Germline assignment: CDR1 SGHVS and CDR2 FQNEAQ. This CDR3 contains 14 residues. V dropped 0 bases and J dropped 7 bases, with 10 bases sitting between them. This chain's CDR3 is CASSLAGQKQPQHF. In DNA form, the CDR3 reads TGTGCCAGCAGCTTAGCGGGGCAGAAGCAGCCCCAGCATTTT.

Many counts were recorded for this clonotype. The V and J genes are TRBV6-5 and TRBJ2-7, with no clear D. This CDR3 comprises 14 residues. The germline gives CDR1 MNHEY, CDR2 SVGAGI. Trimming left V 0 bases short and J 2 bases short, with 8 bases between. CDR3 sequence (DNA): TGTGCCAGCAGTTACTCGATCCAGACCTACGAGCAGTACTTC. Its translation: CASSYSIQTYEQYF.

This clonotype has only a few counts. This sequence joins TRBV4-1 and TRBJ2-7; no definite D call. V shed 2 bases and J shed 3 bases, with 11 bases lying between them. CDR3 length equals 14 residues. The germline V gene has CDR1 MGHRA and CDR2 YSYEKL. The CDR3 DNA reads as TGCGCCAGCAGCCAAACTGGTCGGGTCTACGAGCAGTACTTC. Protein: CASSQTGRVYEQYF.

This rearrangement joins TRBV11-1 to TRBJ2-7; D remains ambiguous. Germline V CDR1 and CDR2: SGHAT, FQDESV (reference sequence). CDR3 length: 16 amino acids. V was trimmed by 5 bases and J by 2 bases, leaving 19 bases between them. DNA of the CDR3: TGTGCCAGCAGCCCCCCCGGGTCAAGCCGGGCCTACGAGCAGTACTTC. It encodes CASSPPGSSRAYEQYF.

Written as DNA, the CDR3 is TGTGCCACCAGTGGACAACCTAGGGACACCGGGGAGCTGTTTTTT. Protein: CATSGQPRDTGELFF. The gene calls are TRBV24-1 and TRBJ2-2; D gene uncertain. Germline V lookup: CDR1 KGHDR, CDR2 SFDVKD. Trimming removed 5 bases from V and 3 bases from J, with 12 bases in between. This CDR3 is 15 amino acids long.

This clonotype occurred many times. The V and J genes are TRBV2 and TRBJ1-5; D might be TRBD1 (5 bases). Per the germline V gene, CDR1 is SNHLY and CDR2 is FYNNEI. The length of the CDR3 is 13 residues. The germline V and J ends were trimmed by 8 bases and 8 bases, with 16 bases remaining between them. The CDR3 region is CASGSEGPEPQHF. DNA for the CDR3: TGTGCCAGCGGGAGCGAGGGGCCAGAGCCCCAGCATTTT.

This clonotype has a single count. The chain couples TRBV6-2 or TRBV6-3 to TRBJ1-5; possibly TRBD1 for D (5 bases). This CDR3 is 14 amino acids long. The ends were cut back, 2 bases at V and 5 bases at J, with 10 bases in the middle. Germline loops: CDR1 MNHEY, CDR2 SVGEGT. The CDR3 reads CASSYIQGYQPQHF. CDR3 nucleotide sequence: TGTGCCAGCAGTTACATCCAGGGATATCAGCCCCAGCATTTT.